One sample yielded the 14 T cell receptor beta chains listed below, sequenced in a study of blood T cell repertoires in COVID-19. The method was immunoSEQ multiplex PCR; TCRdb's version includes in-frame clones alone and lacks a portion of them. Of 350,000 to 450,000 clones in the sample, roughly 90% were seen once. Sequencing was done on a sample of PBMCs or T cells enriched from blood (not recorded which). These receptor sequences come from a young woman who had been exposed to COVID-19.

V is TRBV6-5 and J is TRBJ1-5, with TRBD1 as a possible D gene (5 bases). The V end was cut by 8 bases, the J end by 0 bases, with 14 bases between. Germline loops: CDR1 MNHEY, CDR2 SVGAGI. The CDR3 spans 15 residues. The CDR3 loop reads CASRLTTDSNQPQHF. In nucleotides, the CDR3 is TGTGCCAGCCGATTGACGACAGATAGCAATCAGCCCCAGCATTTT.

This rearrangement joins TRBV30 to TRBJ1-5; 9 bases line up with TRBD1. The germline CDR1 and CDR2 sequences are GTSNPN and SVGIG (reference sequence). CDR3 length: 15 amino acids. V lost 0 bases to trimming and J lost 2 bases; unmatched junction nucleotides: 2. This CDR3 reads CAWSVDRGGNQPQHF. The CDR3 coding sequence is TGTGCCTGGAGTGTGGACAGGGGCGGCAATCAGCCCCAGCATTTT.

Regarding this clone: At one boundary the junction diverges from the germline segment, which might be a read error. The chain carries TRBV4-2 and TRBJ2-5, with 16 bases that match TRBD2. The germline V gene encodes CDR1 LGHNA and CDR2 YNFKEQ. This CDR3 contains 19 residues. The CDR3: CASSEEPGTSGGARETQYF. The CDR3 region has the DNA TGTGCCAGCAGCGAAGAACCCGGGACTAGCGGGGGGGCCAGGGAGACCCAGTACTTC.

This clone is a singleton in its sample. This chain uses TRBV5-1 with TRBJ2-7, with TRBD2 as a possible D gene (5 bases). Germline values: CDR1 SGHRS, CDR2 YFSETQ. The CDR3 is 16 amino acids. V was shortened by 4 bases and J by 1 base, with 18 bases between the two germline ends. CDR3 sequence (DNA): TGCGCCAGCAGCGGGCCGGCTAAACGGGGATCCTACGAGCAGTACTTC. Translated: CASSGPAKRGSYEQYF. The entire variable domain, with the rest obtained from reference TRBV5-1 and TRBJ2-7, is as follows: KAGVTQTPRYLIKTRGQQVTLSCSPISGHRSVSWYQQTPGQGLQFLFEYFSETQRNKGNFPGRFSGRQFSNSRSEMNVSTLELGDSALYLCASSGPAKRGSYEQYFGPGTRLTVT.

The sample holds many counts of this clone. The chain couples TRBV12-3 or TRBV12-4 to TRBJ1-1; the D is unclear. The length of the CDR3 is 12 residues. Trimming took 5 bases from V and 6 from J, leaving 10 bases between them. CDR3 coding DNA: TGTGCCAGCAGTCTTCCTCCGGCTGAAGCTTTCTTT. It is translated as CASSLPPAEAFF.

The chain recombines TRBV28 with TRBJ2-7; the D is unclear. Trimming left V 6 bases short and J 6 bases short, with 27 bases between. CDR3 size: 17 residues. Germline lookup yields CDR1 MDHEN and CDR2 SYDVKM. This chain's CDR3 is CASRPSVGVPESGEQYF. As DNA, the CDR3 is TGTGCCAGCAGGCCCTCCGTCGGCGTCCCGGAGTCGGGCGAGCAGTACTTC.

This sequence joins TRBV7-2 and TRBJ1-1, with a tentative D call TRBD1 (5 bases). The CDR3 covers 14 residues. V lost 4 bases and J lost 1, with 10 bases in between. Per germline, CDR1 SGHTA and CDR2 FQGNSA. The CDR3 DNA is TGTGCCAGCAGCTACCGGGACTGGAACACTGAAGCTTTCTTT. Translation gives CASSYRDWNTEAFF.

CDR3 sequence (DNA): TGTGCCAGTAGTATTCAGTGGCAAACGAACACTGAAGCTTTCTTT. This translates into CASSIQWQTNTEAFF. The chain carries TRBV19 and TRBJ1-1; D uncertain. The CDR3 has 15 residues. V lost 3 bases and J 1 base, leaving 12 bases between the germline ends. Looked up from germline, CDR1 is LNHDA and CDR2 is SQIVND (reference sequence).

This chain links TRBV7-8 with TRBJ1-2; D not certain. CDR1 and CDR2 (germline): SGHVS, FQNEAQ. CDR3 length: 12 amino acids. V lost 6 bases and J 7 bases, leaving 12 bases between the germline ends. CDR3 residues: CASSHLETGYTF. CDR3 in DNA: TGTGCCAGCAGTCATTTAGAAACTGGCTACACCTTC.

The chain combines TRBV29-1 with TRBJ2-7; D is possibly TRBD2 (5 bases). The CDR3 totals 12 residues. CDR1 SQVTM and CDR2 ANQGSEA come from the germline V gene. Trimming removed 3 bases at V and 6 bases at J, with 12 bases between. CDR3 nucleotides: TGCAGCGTTGAGGCTAGCTGGGGCGAGCAGTACTTC. Residues: CSVEASWGEQYF.

This chain links TRBV20-1 with TRBJ2-5; D remains unclear. With 3 bases removed from V and 3 bases from J, the gap between germline ends came to 5 bases. In germline, CDR1 is DFQATT, CDR2 SNEGSKA (reference sequence). The length of the CDR3 is 11 residues. The CDR3 region has the DNA TGCAGTGCTAGTCTTGAAGAGACCCAGTACTTC. It codes for CSASLEETQYF.

The chain has TRBV19 and TRBJ1-5, with a possible D match to TRBD1 (5 bases). Germline V gene data show CDR1 as LNHDA and CDR2 as SQIVND (reference sequence). This CDR3 has 16 amino acids. Between the trimmed V and J ends, which lost 0 bases and 4 bases, there was a span of 13 bases. The CDR3 nucleotides read TGTGCCAGTAGTATAGATCTTGGGGGGTTAAATCAGCCCCAGCATTTT. Translating gives CASSIDLGGLNQPQHF.

The CDR3 reads CASSTSGGAGEQFF. For the CDR3, the DNA is TGTGCCAGTAGTACCAGCGGGGGGGCCGGAGAGCAGTTCTTC. The chain carries TRBV19 and TRBJ2-1; 10 bases map to TRBD2. Germline CDR1 and CDR2: LNHDA and SQIVND (reference sequence). The CDR3 length is 14 residues. V was clipped by 4 bases and J by 10 bases; unmatched bases: 7.

The V call is TRBV7-2, the J call TRBJ2-7; TRBD2 matches at 10 bases. Germline-derived CDR1 and CDR2 are SGHTA and FQGNSA. The CDR3 has 14 residues. V lost 6 bases to trimming and J lost 4 bases; unmatched junction nucleotides: 6. CDR3 sequence reads: CASRETSGFYEQYF. The CDR3 nucleotides are TGTGCCAGCAGGGAGACTAGCGGGTTTTACGAGCAGTACTTC.